This T cell receptor (beta chain) was sequenced during a study of shared clonotypes between healthy human individuals. Sequenced by immunoSEQ multiplex PCR; TCRdb stores in-frame clones only, minus some. The data contain about 520,000 clones, over 70% of them singletons. V was clipped by 4 bases and J by 0 bases, with 13 bases between them. The CDR3 length is 16 residues. Germline CDR1 is SGHRS and CDR2 is YFSETQ. The genes are TRBV5-1 and TRBJ1-4; possible D gene TRBD1, 5 bases. This TCR was recovered from a woman aged 40 to 50 in good health. Some clones in this sample may be carry-over from other donors' samples. The sample comprised PBMCs. CDR3 sequence (DNA): TGCGCCAGCAGCGCCCAGGACACTGCAACTAATGAAAAACTGTTTTTT. Translating gives CASSAQDTATNEKLFF.